This T cell receptor beta chain was sequenced for a study of OX40 agonist ivuxolimab in advanced cancers. Study as a whole: The dose-escalation cohort had hepatocellular carcinoma, melanoma, renal cell or head and neck cancer. The dose-escalation cohort was approximately 85% male, with a mean age of around 60 years, ranging about 23 to 90.

In regard to this clone: Its antigen is currently unknown.

Blood samples were obtained at baseline, cycle 4 day 1, and cycle 7 day 1. Here immunoSEQ multiplex PCR was the method, and the copy in TCRdb shows in-frame clones only, minus some. Of 60,000 to 75,000 clones in the sample, about 91% were seen once. Study-wide points: In the 0.1-3.0 mg/kg groups, partial responders showed among the lowest expansion.

Germline V gives CDR1 MNHEY, CDR2 SVGAGI. Trimming left V 2 bases short and J 10 bases short, with 15 bases between. The CDR3 has 15 amino acids. The chain recombines TRBV6-5 with TRBJ1-6, with D possibly TRBD1 on 6 matching bases. This receptor was obtained from an adult with an advanced solid tumor such as melanoma, head and neck, liver or kidney cancer. Here the sequenced sample was CD4+ or CD8+ T cells sorted from blood, taken in a trial of the OX40 agonist ivuxolimab. DNA of the CDR3: TGTGCCAGCAGTTACACCTCAGGGGAAGCATCACCCCTCCACTTT. It translates to CASSYTSGEASPLHF.